One sample yielded the 21 T cell receptor beta chains listed below, sequenced in a study of shared clonotypes between healthy human individuals. Method: immunoSEQ multiplex PCR; TCRdb's copy keeps in-frame clones and lacks some. This table holds around 200,000 clones, approximately 92% found once. Material: naive CD4+ T cells sorted from blood. The subset: CD45RA+ positively selected. These TCRs come from a woman aged 25-40 years in good health.

This clone was seen once. This chain connects TRBV18 to TRBJ2-3; 14 bases align to TRBD2. J gave up 4 bases and V 5 bases, and 5 bases lay outside the gene matches. The CDR3 sequence is 16 residues long. The germline gives CDR1 KGHSH, CDR2 LQKENI. The CDR3 loop is CASSRLAGGFADTQYF. The CDR3 DNA is TGTGCCAGCTCAAGACTAGCGGGAGGGTTTGCAGATACGCAGTATTTT.

This clone was recorded once. The CDR3 spells CATASSADTQYF. CDR3 DNA: TGTGCCACCGCGAGCAGCGCGGATACGCAGTATTTT. The rearrangement uses TRBV10-3 and TRBJ2-3; no clear D gene. V lost 10 bases, J lost 6 bases, and 14 bases lay in between. The germline gives CDR1 ENHRY, CDR2 SYGVKD. CDR3 size: 12 residues.

The chain combines TRBV25-1 with TRBJ2-7, with D perhaps TRBD1 (6 bases). This CDR3 is 15 amino acids long. Trimming removed 7 bases from V and 3 bases from J, with 19 bases in between. The germline CDR1 and CDR2 sequences are MGHDK and SYGVNS. CDR3 sequence: CASTHGGGVGYEQYF. The CDR3 coding sequence is TGTGCCAGCACGCACGGTGGGGGCGTAGGCTACGAGCAGTACTTC.

The rearrangement links TRBV12-5 to TRBJ2-7, with a weak D call TRBD2 (5 bases). The CDR3 spans 17 residues. Trimming pared 0 bases from V and 4 bases from J, leaving 19 bases between. Germline V gene data show CDR1 as LGHNT and CDR2 as FRNRAP. CDR3 protein: CASGLVIGPGLKYEQYF. The CDR3 DNA reads as TGTGCTAGTGGTTTGGTAATCGGACCCGGACTTAAATACGAGCAGTACTTC.

This clone occurred once. The rearrangement links TRBV27 to TRBJ1-2; D gene ambiguous. The CDR3 extends over 15 amino acids. Germline CDR1 MNHEY, CDR2 SMNVEV (reference sequence). Deletions cut 7 bases from V and 5 bases from J, with 20 bases between. CDR3: CASKPSFGQQYGYTF. Written as DNA, the CDR3 is TGTGCCAGCAAACCATCCTTTGGGCAGCAGTATGGCTACACCTTC.

V usage is TRBV11-2 and J usage is TRBJ2-2; TRBD1 might be the D (5 bases). V was shortened by 5 bases and J by 2 bases, with 18 bases between the two germline ends. The CDR3 is 17 residues long. Germline CDR1 is SGHAT and CDR2 is FQNNGV. CDR3 residues: CASSKRADRINTGELFF. CDR3 in DNA: TGTGCCAGCAGCAAAAGGGCCGACAGAATAAACACCGGGGAGCTGTTTTTT.

This chain joins TRBV19 and TRBJ2-7, with unresolved D. The CDR3 has 14 amino acids. Germline V gene sequence: CDR1 LNHDA, CDR2 SQIVND (reference sequence). Deletions cut 0 bases from V and 2 bases from J, with 8 bases between. The CDR3: CASSIDRPPYEQYF. The CDR3 DNA sequence: TGTGCCAGTAGTATAGATCGCCCCCCCTACGAGCAGTACTTC.

This clone was counted between two and nine times. Here the CDR3 DNA reads TGTGCCATCGGACAGGGAGGCAATCAGCCCCAGCATTTT. Its translation is CAIGQGGNQPQHF. The chain is built from TRBV10-3 and TRBJ1-5; the match to TRBD1 covers 8 bases. The germline V gene encodes CDR1 ENHRY and CDR2 SYGVKD. Losses at the gene ends were 8 bases for V and 2 bases for J; bases not matched to a gene: 2. CDR3 size: 13 residues.

The chain couples TRBV18 to TRBJ2-5, with no clear D. The J call is doubtful: the DNA matches TRBJ2-7 better. This CDR3 has 14 residues. The germline V gene has CDR1 KGHSH and CDR2 LQKENI. CDR3 sequence: CASSPDGNPSEQYF. As DNA, the CDR3 is TGTGCCAGCTCACCGGATGGAAATCCATCCGAGCAGTACTTC.

The gene calls are TRBV18 and TRBJ2-5, with 7 bases lining up with TRBD1. The DNA end is a closer match to TRBJ2-7, so the J assignment may be wrong. The CDR3 contains 15 residues. Germline CDR1 and CDR2: KGHSH and LQKENI. The CDR3 DNA reads TGTGCCAGCTCACCAGGGGCAGGGGGATTCTACGAGCAGTACTTC. It translates to CASSPGAGGFYEQYF.

This clone was detected once. The chain is built from TRBV5-1 and TRBJ2-5; D ambiguous. Germline CDR1 SGHRS, CDR2 YFSETQ. The V end lost 0 bases, the J end lost 4 bases, and 7 bases lay between the germline ends. The CDR3 has 13 residues. In DNA, the CDR3 is TGCGCCAGCAGCTTGGGGGGTAGAGAGACCCAGTACTTC. It translates to CASSLGGRETQYF.

This sequence joins TRBV7-9 and TRBJ2-7; D gene ambiguous. Trimming removed 0 bases at V and 4 bases at J, with 13 bases between. There are 15 residues in the CDR3. In germline, CDR1 is SEHNR, CDR2 FQNEAQ (reference sequence). The CDR3 is CASSLAQGGVYEQYF. Written as DNA, the CDR3 is TGTGCCAGCAGCTTAGCCCAAGGCGGTGTTTACGAGCAGTACTTC.

The J gene is TRBJ2-5, the V gene TRBV7-2; 10 bases agree with TRBD1. The DNA matches TRBJ2-7 better at its end, which makes the J call doubtful. CDR1 and CDR2 (germline): SGHTA, FQGNSA. The CDR3 spans 15 residues. DNA of the CDR3: TGTGCCAGCAGCTTCCCGGGACAGGGGTTCTACGAGCAGTACTTC. Its protein is CASSFPGQGFYEQYF.

The chain links TRBV19 to TRBJ2-3; D remains ambiguous. Germline V gene sequence: CDR1 LNHDA, CDR2 SQIVND (reference sequence). CDR3 size: 12 residues. V gave up 10 bases and J gave up 0 bases, with 8 bases separating them. The chain's CDR3 is CATRLSTDTQYF. Written as DNA, the CDR3 is TGTGCCACCCGACTTAGCACAGATACGCAGTATTTT.

DNA of the CDR3: TGTGCCAGCAGTTCTCAGGGGCTCCCCTACGAGCAGTACTTC. Its protein product is CASSSQGLPYEQYF. This chain uses TRBV6-5 with TRBJ2-7; D might be TRBD1 (6 bases). Trimming pared 4 bases from V and 2 bases from J, leaving 12 bases between. The germline CDR1 and CDR2 sequences are MNHEY and SVGAGI. The CDR3 has 14 amino acids.

The chain joins TRBV28 to TRBJ2-5, with D unclear. The end of the DNA is better explained by TRBJ2-7, so the J call may be wrong. This CDR3 spans 17 amino acids. Germline V gene sequence: CDR1 MDHEN, CDR2 SYDVKM. The CDR3, as DNA: TGTGCCAGCCCACGAAACCTCGGACGGCCAAAAGGCAACGAGCAGTACTTC. Protein: CASPRNLGRPKGNEQYF.

The rearrangement uses TRBV11-1 and TRBJ2-5; the D gene is possibly TRBD1 (5 bases). The J call may be in error: the DNA end matches TRBJ2-7 better. The CDR3 has 13 amino acids. Germline V gene lookup returns CDR1 SGHAT and CDR2 FQDESV (reference sequence). This CDR3 reads CASSSLQGSEQYF. Here the CDR3 DNA reads TGTGCCAGCAGCTCCCTCCAGGGATCCGAGCAGTACTTC.

The chain joins TRBV10-3 to TRBJ2-1; D gene unclear. V lost 1 base and J lost 8, with 12 bases in between. Germline-derived CDR1 and CDR2 are ENHRY and SYGVKD. This CDR3 spans 14 amino acids. CDR3 loop: CAISEFEVSDEQFF. CDR3 DNA: TGTGCCATCAGTGAGTTCGAGGTCTCGGATGAGCAGTTCTTC.

The chain is built from TRBV9 and TRBJ2-7; 14 bases fit TRBD2. After removal of 0 bases from V and 5 bases from J, the junction contained 7 bases not matched to a gene. CDR1 and CDR2 (germline): SGDLS, YYNGEE. The CDR3 covers 17 residues. The CDR3 region has the DNA TGTGCCAGCAGCGTAGGCTCGGGGACTAGCGGGAGTGACGAGCAGTACTTC. This translates into CASSVGSGTSGSDEQYF. The full variable domain, its missing parts supplied by reference TRBV9 and TRBJ2-7, is DSGVTQTPKHLITATGQRVTLRCSPRSGDLSVYWYQQSLDQGLQFLIQYYNGEERAKGNILERFSAQQFPDLHSELNLSSLELGDSALYFCASSVGSGTSGSDEQYFGPGTRLTVT.

The chain has TRBV23-1 and TRBJ2-2; 13 nucleotides agree with TRBD2. TRBV23-1 is recorded as an ORF, its role being uncertain. CDR3 length: 16 residues. With 1 base clipped from V and 6 bases from J, the junction kept 2 bases outside the gene matches. CDR3 coding DNA: TGCGCCAGCAGTCAATTCGGACTAGCGGGAGCCGGGGAGCTGTTTTTT. Translation gives CASSQFGLAGAGELFF.

The chain employs TRBV19 and TRBJ1-1; 8 nucleotides line up with TRBD1. CDR3 length equals 16 residues. V shed 3 bases, J shed 3 bases, and the junction held 9 bases outside the gene matches. Germline CDR1 is LNHDA and CDR2 is SQIVND (reference sequence). The CDR3 coding sequence is TGTGCCAGTAGTATGATTCGCGGACAGGGAGACACTGAAGCTTTCTTT. It yields the protein CASSMIRGQGDTEAFF.